This TCR beta chain comes out of a study of blood T cells in healthy people across ages. This CDR3 contains 14 residues. Trimming cost V 2 bases and J 3 bases, with 10 bases left between them. General study results and limits: No one knew whether donors had CMV, which possibly confounded expanded clonotype changes. Unsorted PBMCs prevented conclusive naive versus antigen-experienced comparison. Strong correlation was found linking TCR beta diversity to naive T cell percentage.

About this clonotype: Its antigen is unknown.

A sample-barcoded 5' primer and a J-beta primer mix were used in a second PCR of roughly 6 to 11 cycles. TCRdb re-called the 5' RACE reads through MiXCR, storing one row per CDR3 protein. The data hold around 600,000 distinct CDR3 sequences, with around half observed a single time. The material sequenced was blood. The gene calls are TRBV12-3 or TRBV12-4 and TRBJ1-1; D is unresolved. The TCR originated in a man of 80 years or more in good health. The CDR3 DNA sequence: TGTGCCAGCAGTTTAAGCGACACGGACACTGAAGCTTTCTTT. Residues: CASSLSDTDTEAFF.